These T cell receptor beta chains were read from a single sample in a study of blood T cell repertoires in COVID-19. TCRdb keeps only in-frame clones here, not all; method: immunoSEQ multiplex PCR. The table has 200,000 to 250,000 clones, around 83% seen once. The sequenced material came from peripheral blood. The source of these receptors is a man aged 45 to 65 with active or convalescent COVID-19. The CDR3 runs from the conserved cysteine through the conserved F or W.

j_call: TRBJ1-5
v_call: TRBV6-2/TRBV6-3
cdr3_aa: CASSMPSRVSNQPQHF

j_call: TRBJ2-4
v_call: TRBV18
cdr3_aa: CASSPSTLGDKNIQYF

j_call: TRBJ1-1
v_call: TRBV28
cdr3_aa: CASSYRVGTEAFF

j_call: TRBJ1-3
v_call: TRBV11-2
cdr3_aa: CASSPRQGGNTIYF

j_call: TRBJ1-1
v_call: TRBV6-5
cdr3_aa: CASSYSPRGRFEAFF

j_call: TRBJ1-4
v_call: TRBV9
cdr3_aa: CASSVGQGATNEKLFF

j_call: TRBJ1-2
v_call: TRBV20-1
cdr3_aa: CSASRQGGNAF

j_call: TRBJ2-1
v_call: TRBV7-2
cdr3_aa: CASSLGTEYNEQFF

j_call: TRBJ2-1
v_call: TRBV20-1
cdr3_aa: CSASPQGFNEQFF

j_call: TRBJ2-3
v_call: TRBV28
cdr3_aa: CASSSRQGRRTDTQYF

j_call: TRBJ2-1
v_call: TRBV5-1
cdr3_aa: CASQRLAGPYNEQFF

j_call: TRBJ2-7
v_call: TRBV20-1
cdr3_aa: CSASQASRGYEQYF

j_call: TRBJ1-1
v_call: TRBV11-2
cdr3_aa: CASSLEYVGDNTEAFF

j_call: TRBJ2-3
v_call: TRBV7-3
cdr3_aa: CASSPSTSGEVTQYF

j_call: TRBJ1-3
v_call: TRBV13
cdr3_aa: CASSLVFEDTIYF

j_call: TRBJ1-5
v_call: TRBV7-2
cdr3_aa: CASSFQGQGPQHF

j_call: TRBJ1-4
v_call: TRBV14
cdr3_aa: CASSQDGDNRRATNEKLFF

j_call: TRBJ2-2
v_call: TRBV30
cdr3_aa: CACGAPLNTGELFF

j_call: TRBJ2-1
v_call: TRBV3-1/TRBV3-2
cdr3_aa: CASSLAITLAGGLDEQFF

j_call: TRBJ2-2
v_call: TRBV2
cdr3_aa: CASSRARDRSSGELFF

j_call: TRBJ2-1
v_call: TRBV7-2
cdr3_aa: CASSPGAGSNEQFF

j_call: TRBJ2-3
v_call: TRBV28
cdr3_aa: CASSSTMASGRGDTQYF

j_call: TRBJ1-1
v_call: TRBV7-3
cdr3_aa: CASSLQGGEAFF

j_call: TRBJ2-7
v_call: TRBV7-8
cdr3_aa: CASSLVIGLAGGLYEQYF

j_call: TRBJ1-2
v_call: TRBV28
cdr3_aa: CASSLGSGFFYGYTF

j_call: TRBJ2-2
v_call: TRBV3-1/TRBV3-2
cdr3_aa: CASTLGLAVNTGELFF

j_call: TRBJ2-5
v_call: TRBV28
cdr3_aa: CASSGVAGAQETQYF

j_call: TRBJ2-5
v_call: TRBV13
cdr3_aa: CASSWRQGAGETQYF

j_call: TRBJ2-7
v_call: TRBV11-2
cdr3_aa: CASSLGLAGAYEQYF

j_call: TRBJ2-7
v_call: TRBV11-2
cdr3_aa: CASRADFYEQYF

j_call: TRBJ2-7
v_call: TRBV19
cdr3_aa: CASSRTSDYEQYF

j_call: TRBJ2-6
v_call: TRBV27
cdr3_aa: CASSLVGAGANVLTF

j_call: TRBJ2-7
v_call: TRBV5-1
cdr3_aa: CASSFLQNEQYF

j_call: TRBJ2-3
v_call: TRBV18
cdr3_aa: CASSPPYGQGARDTQYF

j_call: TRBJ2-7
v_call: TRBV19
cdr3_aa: CASSMLIGQGEQYF

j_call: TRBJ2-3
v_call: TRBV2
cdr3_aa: CASSSSTLAQDTQYF

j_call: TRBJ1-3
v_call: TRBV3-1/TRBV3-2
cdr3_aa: CASSQRRSSGNTIYF

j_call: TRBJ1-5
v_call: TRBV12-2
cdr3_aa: CATRKLLASQPQHF

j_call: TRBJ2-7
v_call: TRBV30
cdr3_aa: CAWSVGSAGGDEQYF

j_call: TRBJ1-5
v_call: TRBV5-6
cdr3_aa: CASSFGQGVYSNQPQHF

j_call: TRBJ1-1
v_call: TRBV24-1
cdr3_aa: CATSSSGRGNPHF

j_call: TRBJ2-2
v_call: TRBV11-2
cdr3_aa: CASSLRGTSGGDTGELFF

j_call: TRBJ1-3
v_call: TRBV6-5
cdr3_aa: CASTQGGGNTIYF

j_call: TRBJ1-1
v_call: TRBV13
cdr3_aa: CASSRPTVKEAFF

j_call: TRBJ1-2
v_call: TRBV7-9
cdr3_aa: CASSLAQGAWGYTF

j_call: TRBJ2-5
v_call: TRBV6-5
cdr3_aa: CASSSGVAGSETQYF